This is a list of T cell receptor beta chains from one sample in a study of blood T cell repertoires in COVID-19. TCRdb keeps only in-frame clones here, not all; method: immunoSEQ multiplex PCR. The sample contains roughly 69,000 clones, approximately 84% of which appear only once. Material: peripheral blood. The receptors come from a man aged 50 to 60 with COVID-19, enrolled during active disease. Both conserved end residues are part of each CDR3. D genes are given only for firm matches. The size field is filled for only some rows; it gives once, few, many or a size class.

DNA	CDR3	length	V	J	D	size
TGTGCCAGCAGTGAAGATCTTGGAGGGCTTCGGGGTCAGCCCCAGCATTTT	CASSEDLGGLRGQPQHF	17	TRBV2	TRBJ1-5	NA	NA
TGCGCCAGCAGCTTGGTGCAGGGGGCGAGGTCCTTCTATGGCTACACCTTC	CASSLVQGARSFYGYTF	17	TRBV5-1	TRBJ1-2	TRBD1	NA
TGTGCCAGCCACCGAAAGAGGGGGGGCGGGGAGACCCAGTACTTC	CASHRKRGGGETQYF	15	TRBV7-2	TRBJ2-5	NA	NA
TGTGCCAGCAGTTTGAGCAAGACCGGGGAGCTGTTTTTT	CASSLSKTGELFF	13	TRBV27	TRBJ2-2	NA	NA
TGTGCCAGCAGGCGGGACCCAATAAAGAATTCACCCCTCCACTTT	CASRRDPIKNSPLHF	15	TRBV6-5	TRBJ1-6	NA	NA
TGTGCCAGCAGCTTGACCGCGCCCTATAACAATCAGCCCCAGCATTTT	CASSLTAPYNNQPQHF	16	TRBV5-5	TRBJ1-5	NA	NA
TGTGCCAGCAGCCCAGGTTACAATCAGCCCCAGCATTTT	CASSPGYNQPQHF	13	TRBV6-5	TRBJ1-5	NA	few
TGTGCCAGCAGCCTCATGGGAGCAACTAATGAAAAACTGTTTTTT	CASSLMGATNEKLFF	15	TRBV7-9	TRBJ1-4	NA	NA
TGTGCCAGCAGAACCGACAGGCCCACCTACGAGCAGTACTTC	CASRTDRPTYEQYF	14	TRBV6-5	TRBJ2-7	NA	NA
TGTGCCAGCAGTTACTCTAGACTATCTCTCTACAATGAGCAGTTCTTC	CASSYSRLSLYNEQFF	16	TRBV6-2/TRBV6-3	TRBJ2-1	NA	NA
TGTGCCAGCAAAGACGACAGGGGCCATTCACCCCTCCACTTT	CASKDDRGHSPLHF	14	TRBV6-6	TRBJ1-6	TRBD1	NA
TGTGCCAGTAGTGACCTACAGTACAATGAGCAGTTCTTC	CASSDLQYNEQFF	13	TRBV19	TRBJ2-1	NA	NA
TGCGCCAGCAGCTTGGGGACAGGGGCCTACGAGCAGTACTTC	CASSLGTGAYEQYF	14	TRBV5-1	TRBJ2-7	TRBD1	NA
TGCAGTGCTAGTAGCGGGGAGACCCAGTACTTC	CSASSGETQYF	11	TRBV20-1	TRBJ2-5	TRBD2	NA
TGTGCCAGCAGTCCCATCGGACAGTCCTCCTACGAGCAGTACTTC	CASSPIGQSSYEQYF	15	TRBV6-2/TRBV6-3	TRBJ2-7	NA	NA
TGTGCCAGCACGTCTGCGGGGGGGGCGCTTGGCTACACCTTC	CASTSAGGALGYTF	14	TRBV5-4	TRBJ1-2	NA	many
TGTGCCATTCCAACAGGGCCATATAGCAATCAGCCCCAGCATTTT	CAIPTGPYSNQPQHF	15	TRBV27	TRBJ1-5	NA	NA
TGTGCCAGTAGTCCCCCCCGGGGGTCGGCGCCTGAAGCTTTCTTT	CASSPPRGSAPEAFF	15	TRBV19	TRBJ1-1	NA	NA
TGCGCCAGCAGCTTGGGGGACAGGGGCGGCGGGGAGCTGTTTTTT	CASSLGDRGGGELFF	15	TRBV5-1	TRBJ2-2	TRBD1	NA